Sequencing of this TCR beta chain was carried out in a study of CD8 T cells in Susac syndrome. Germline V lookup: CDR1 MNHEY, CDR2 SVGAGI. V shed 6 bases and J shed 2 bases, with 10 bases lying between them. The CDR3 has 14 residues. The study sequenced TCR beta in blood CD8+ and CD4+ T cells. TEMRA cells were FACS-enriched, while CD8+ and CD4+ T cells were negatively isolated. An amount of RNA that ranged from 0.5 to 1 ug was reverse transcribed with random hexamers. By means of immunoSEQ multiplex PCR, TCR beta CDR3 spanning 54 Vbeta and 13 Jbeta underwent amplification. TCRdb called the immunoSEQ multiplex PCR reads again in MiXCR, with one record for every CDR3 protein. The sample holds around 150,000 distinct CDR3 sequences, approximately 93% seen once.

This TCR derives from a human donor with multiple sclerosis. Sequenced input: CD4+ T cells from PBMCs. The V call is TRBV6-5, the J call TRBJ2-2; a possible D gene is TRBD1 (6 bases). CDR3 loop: CASRSGDNTGELFF. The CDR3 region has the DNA TGTGCCAGCAGGTCAGGGGATAACACCGGGGAGCTGTTTTTT.